This T cell receptor beta chain came from a study of beta chain features in type 1 diabetes. Germline V gene lookup returns CDR1 MGHDK and CDR2 SYGVNS. The length of the CDR3 is 15 residues. V lost 3 bases, J lost 5 bases, and 8 bases stayed unmatched. Of the isolated RNA, all was reverse transcribed, and so the sequenced material was expressed TCRB transcripts. Sequenced by immunoSEQ multiplex PCR; TCRdb stores in-frame clones only, minus some. The sample shows 350,000 to 450,000 clones, about 15% of them seen only once. The sequencing input was naive CD4+ T cells from blood. The J gene is TRBJ2-7, the V gene TRBV25-1; TRBD1 matches at 9 bases. The sequence came from a woman aged 18-29 years in good health. The CDR3 coding sequence is TGTGCCAGCAGTGAGTCCGGGACAGGGAGGCACGAGCAGTACTTC. Its protein product is CASSESGTGRHEQYF.